These 28 T cell receptor beta chains share one sample of origin, sequenced in a study of blood T cell repertoires in COVID-19. The table came from immunoSEQ multiplex PCR; TCRdb's copy has only in-frame clones and leaves some out. Among a few hundred thousand clones, approximately 85% were seen once, and the ten largest hold 7.2%. Sequenced input: peripheral blood. The receptor source for this set is a human donor in a cohort sampled during active COVID-19.

This chain uses TRBV7-6 with TRBJ2-5, with no clear D. V dropped 4 bases and J dropped 2 bases, with 2 bases sitting between them. Germline V gives CDR1 SGHVS, CDR2 FNYEAQ. The CDR3 length is 11 residues. CDR3 sequence: CASSSQETQYF. The CDR3 nucleotides read TGTGCCAGCAGCTCACAAGAGACCCAGTACTTC.

Comment on this clone: Other nucleotide sequences in the sample specify the same CDR3. The chain is built from TRBV6-1 and TRBJ1-5; D is perhaps TRBD1 (5 bases). This CDR3 has 13 residues. The V and J ends lost 3 bases and 7 bases respectively, with 10 bases between them. CDR1 and CDR2 (germline): MNHNS, SASEGT. The CDR3 nucleotides are TGTGCCAGCAGTGAGCAGGGAGGCCAGCCCCAGCATTTT. Encoded protein: CASSEQGGQPQHF.

The CDR3 loop reads CASRAPGANGYTF. As DNA, the CDR3 is TGTGCCAGCAGGGCTCCAGGGGCGAATGGCTACACCTTC. The genes are TRBV6-5 and TRBJ1-2, with TRBD1 as a possible D gene (6 bases). Germline-derived CDR1 and CDR2 are MNHEY and SVGAGI. CDR3 length equals 13 residues. Between the trimmed V and J ends, which lost 6 bases and 6 bases, there was a span of 14 bases.

This sequence joins TRBV9 and TRBJ2-6; no clear D gene. This CDR3 has 16 residues. Germline CDR1 SGDLS, CDR2 YYNGEE. V dropped 4 bases and J dropped 0 bases, with 11 bases sitting between them. The CDR3 is CASSTRPYSGANVLTF. For the CDR3, the DNA is TGTGCCAGCAGCACACGTCCGTACTCTGGGGCCAACGTCCTGACTTTC.

This clone was counted only a few times. V is TRBV19 and J is TRBJ1-5; no clear D. Trimming cost V 8 bases and J 4 bases, with 12 bases left between them. The CDR3 extends over 13 amino acids. In germline, CDR1 is LNHDA, CDR2 SQIVND (reference sequence). CDR3 sequence: CASRRVSNQPQHF. The CDR3 DNA is TGTGCCAGTCGGAGGGTCTCTAATCAGCCCCAGCATTTT.

The genes are TRBV5-1 and TRBJ2-7, with 9 positions matching TRBD1. Germline-derived CDR1 and CDR2 are SGHRS and YFSETQ. This CDR3 has 17 residues. Trimming took 0 bases from V and 4 from J; bases not matched to a gene: 11. In DNA, the CDR3 is TGCGCCAGCAGCTTGGTCCCATCCGGGACAGGGCAATACGAGCAGTACTTC. This translates into CASSLVPSGTGQYEQYF.

The V gene is TRBV18, the J gene TRBJ1-5; 9 bases agree with TRBD1. Germline V CDR1 and CDR2: KGHSH, LQKENI. V was clipped by 0 bases and J by 5 bases; unmatched bases: 8. CDR3 length equals 17 residues. Here the CDR3 DNA reads TGTGCCAGCTCACCACCAAGGGACAGGGAAGGGGATCAGCCCCAGCATTTT. It translates to CASSPPRDREGDQPQHF.

This clone was counted a single time. The V gene is TRBV10-3, the J gene TRBJ1-5, with D maybe TRBD1 (5 bases). This CDR3 has 14 residues. Germline V gene data show CDR1 as ENHRY and CDR2 as SYGVKD. V dropped 2 bases and J dropped 4 bases, with 9 bases sitting between them. The CDR3: CAISEQRGNQPQHF. CDR3 nucleotides: TGTGCCATCAGTGAGCAAAGGGGAAATCAGCCCCAGCATTTT.

The genes are TRBV3-1 (or the pseudogene TRBV3-2) and TRBJ2-7, with no clear D. Trimming left V 6 bases short and J 3 bases short, with 6 bases between. The CDR3 spans 11 residues. Germline V CDR1 and CDR2: LGHDT, YNNKEL (reference sequence). CDR3 loop: CASSSLYEQYF. The CDR3 nucleotides read TGTGCCAGCAGTTCACTCTACGAGCAGTACTTC.

This rearrangement joins TRBV27 to TRBJ2-3; 12 nucleotides agree with TRBD2. Unmatched junction bases numbered 5, after V lost 4 bases and J lost 6 bases. Germline V gene lookup returns CDR1 MNHEY and CDR2 SMNVEV (reference sequence). CDR3 length: 15 residues. CDR3 nucleotides: TGTGCCAGCAGTTCGACTAGCGGGGGCGCGGATACGCAGTATTTT. It encodes CASSSTSGGADTQYF.

This chain uses TRBV4-1 with TRBJ1-2, with D perhaps matching TRBD1 (5 bases). CDR3 size: 13 residues. With 1 base removed from V and 5 bases from J, the gap between germline ends came to 8 bases. Germline assignment: CDR1 MGHRA and CDR2 YSYEKL. The CDR3: CASSQGTQYGYTF. In nucleotides, the CDR3 is TGCGCCAGCAGCCAAGGGACACAGTATGGCTACACCTTC.

The chain is built from TRBV7-9 and TRBJ1-5; the match to TRBD1 covers 8 bases. The junction had 10 bases not matched to a gene; V was cut back by 5 bases and J by 1 base. The CDR3 length is 17 residues. The germline V gene encodes CDR1 SEHNR and CDR2 FQNEAQ (reference sequence). The CDR3 loop reads CASSRTGNSVSNQPQHF. DNA of the CDR3: TGTGCCAGCAGCCGGACAGGGAATAGTGTGAGCAATCAGCCCCAGCATTTT.

This sequence joins TRBV10-3 and TRBJ1-2; TRBD1 aligns across 9 bases. Germline values: CDR1 ENHRY, CDR2 SYGVKD. Trimming at V came to 4 bases and at J to 11 bases, leaving 5 bases not matched to a gene. The CDR3 is 12 residues long. The CDR3 sequence: CAISGTGVRYTF. The CDR3 bases are TGTGCCATCAGTGGGACAGGGGTAAGGTACACCTTC.

The chain employs TRBV2 and TRBJ2-3; 11 positions match TRBD2. This CDR3 comprises 14 residues. Trimming at V came to 6 bases and at J to 4 bases, leaving 3 bases not matched to a gene. Per germline, CDR1 SNHLY and CDR2 FYNNEI. CDR3 nucleotides: TGTGCCAGCAGAGTGGGACTAGCGGCAGATACGCAGTATTTT. It codes for CASRVGLAADTQYF.

This chain connects TRBV3-1 (or the pseudogene TRBV3-2) to TRBJ2-7, with D tentatively TRBD1 (6 bases). Deletions cut 0 bases from V and 2 bases from J, with 8 bases between. Germline lookup yields CDR1 LGHDT and CDR2 YNNKEL (reference sequence). The CDR3 totals 14 residues. The CDR3 DNA is TGTGCCAGCAGCCAAGAAGGGGACACCTACGAGCAGTACTTC. Translated: CASSQEGDTYEQYF.

The chain combines TRBV3-1 (or the pseudogene TRBV3-2) with TRBJ2-3; D may be TRBD2 (6 bases). Germline V gene lookup returns CDR1 LGHDT and CDR2 YNNKEL (reference sequence). This CDR3 is 16 amino acids long. Trimming took 0 bases from V and 2 from J, leaving 12 bases between them. The CDR3 spells CASSQDGSEYTDTQYF. CDR3 sequence (DNA): TGTGCCAGCAGCCAAGACGGGAGCGAGTACACAGATACGCAGTATTTT.

This clone was observed a single time. The genes are TRBV4-2 and TRBJ2-1; 8 bases match TRBD1. Germline V gives CDR1 LGHNA, CDR2 YNFKEQ. This CDR3 has 15 residues. The V segment lost 1 base and the J segment 8 bases; nucleotides outside the gene matches: 7. CDR3 loop: CASSQGQGYSDEQFF. The CDR3 DNA is TGTGCCAGCAGCCAAGGACAGGGGTACAGCGATGAGCAGTTCTTC.

V gene TRBV5-4 combines with J gene TRBJ1-1, with 9 positions matching TRBD1. The J segment lost 7 bases and the V segment lost 4 bases, leaving 11 bases of the junction unmatched. The CDR3 runs to 15 residues. Germline V gene lookup returns CDR1 SGHNT and CDR2 YYREEE (reference sequence). The CDR3 nucleotides read TGTGCCAGCAGCCGAACCGGGACAGGGAGAGGTGAAGCTTTCTTT. This translates into CASSRTGTGRGEAFF.

The chain is built from TRBV7-9 and TRBJ2-7; 8 nucleotides match TRBD1. Looked up from germline, CDR1 is SEHNR and CDR2 is FQNEAQ (reference sequence). V lost 0 bases and J lost 0; bases outside the gene matches: 10. The CDR3 sequence is 18 residues long. The CDR3 DNA reads TGTGCCAGCAGCTTAGCGCGTAAGGACAGGGAAAGCTCCTACGAGCAGTACTTC. Protein product: CASSLARKDRESSYEQYF. The full variable domain, in which reference TRBV7-9 and TRBJ2-7 provide the parts outside the CDR3, is DTGVSQNPRHKITKRGQNVTFRCDPISEHNRLYWYRQTLGQGPEFLTYFQNEAQLEKSRLLSDRFSAERPKGSFSTLEIQRTEQGDSAMYLCASSLARKDRESSYEQYFGPGTRLTVT.

This clone was observed once. This chain links TRBV6-4 with TRBJ2-1; TRBD2 might be the D (5 bases). Germline loops: CDR1 MRHNA, CDR2 SNTAGT. Trimming left V 0 bases short and J 9 bases short, with 12 bases between. The CDR3 has 14 amino acids. CDR3 nucleotide sequence: TGTGCCAGCAGTGACTCCTCTAGCTACGGTGAGCAGTTCTTC. This translates into CASSDSSSYGEQFF.

The chain carries TRBV7-2 and TRBJ1-2; D might be TRBD1 (6 bases). V was clipped by 1 base and J by 9 bases, with 15 bases between them. CDR1 and CDR2 from the germline V gene are SGHTA and FQGNSA. The CDR3 extends over 14 amino acids. CDR3 sequence: CASSLGVGGESYTF. The CDR3 bases are TGTGCCAGCAGCTTAGGGGTTGGGGGCGAGAGCTACACCTTC.

The CDR3 spells CASTQQGANYGYTF. Here the CDR3 DNA reads TGTGCCAGCACCCAACAGGGGGCAAACTATGGCTACACCTTC. The gene calls are TRBV2 and TRBJ1-2; 9 bases are a match to TRBD1. Unmatched junction bases numbered 5, after V lost 7 bases and J lost 2 bases. Per germline, CDR1 SNHLY and CDR2 FYNNEI. This CDR3 is built from 14 residues.

This clone was seen a handful of times. This sequence joins TRBV11-2 and TRBJ1-2; 8 bases are a match to TRBD1. Germline trimming cut 4 bases from V and 7 bases from J; bases unmatched to any gene: 14. Per the germline V gene, CDR1 is SGHAT and CDR2 is FQNNGV. This CDR3 has 16 residues. DNA for the CDR3: TGTGCCAGCAGCTCGCTATCGGACAGGGAGATGACTGGCTACACCTTC. It encodes CASSSLSDREMTGYTF.

The rearrangement joins TRBV19 to TRBJ1-2, with D possibly matching TRBD1 (5 bases). The V gene's germline CDR1 is LNHDA and CDR2 SQIVND (reference sequence). V lost 3 bases and J lost 4, with 12 bases in between. The CDR3 has 14 residues. The CDR3 DNA is TGTGCCAGTAGTATTCCAGGGTTGACCTATGGCTACACCTTC. Amino acid sequence: CASSIPGLTYGYTF. The complete variable domain, with remaining parts taken from reference TRBV19 and TRBJ1-2, reads DGGITQSPKYLFRKEGQNVTLSCEQNLNHDAMYWYRQDPGQGLRLIYYSQIVNDFQKGDIAEGYSVSREKKESFPLTVTSAQKNPTAFYLCASSIPGLTYGYTFGSGTRLTVV.

The J gene is TRBJ1-5, the V gene TRBV30; TRBD1 matches 7 bases. The CDR3 consists of 13 residues. V dropped 4 bases and J dropped 7; count of bases not matched to a gene: 7. The germline CDR1 and CDR2 sequences are GTSNPN and SVGIG (reference sequence). CDR3 sequence reads: CAWNTGENQPQHF. CDR3 sequence (DNA): TGTGCCTGGAATACAGGGGAGAACCAGCCCCAGCATTTT.

The V gene is TRBV18, the J gene TRBJ2-5; 7 nucleotides match TRBD1. Germline V CDR1 and CDR2: KGHSH, LQKENI. CDR3 size: 15 residues. Trimming took 3 bases from V and 3 from J; bases not matched to a gene: 7. The DNA for the CDR3 is TGTGCCAGCTCACCCAACCGGGACAGAAAAGAGACCCAGTACTTC. Amino acid sequence: CASSPNRDRKETQYF.

The chain joins TRBV12-3 or TRBV12-4 to TRBJ1-1; D is unresolved. This CDR3 comprises 13 residues. The germline V and J ends were trimmed by 6 bases and 6 bases, with 14 bases remaining between them. The DNA for the CDR3 is TGTGCCAGCAGCCGACCGCGGGGTCCTGAAGCTTTCTTT. Its translation: CASSRPRGPEAFF.

The J gene is TRBJ2-7, the V gene TRBV2, with 7 positions matching TRBD1. J was trimmed by 6 bases and V by 1 base; bases with no gene match: 9. Germline loops: CDR1 SNHLY, CDR2 FYNNEI. The CDR3 is 15 amino acids. The CDR3 sequence is CASSEGDRVRAEQYF. The CDR3 coding sequence is TGTGCCAGCAGTGAAGGAGACAGGGTGAGGGCCGAGCAGTACTTC.